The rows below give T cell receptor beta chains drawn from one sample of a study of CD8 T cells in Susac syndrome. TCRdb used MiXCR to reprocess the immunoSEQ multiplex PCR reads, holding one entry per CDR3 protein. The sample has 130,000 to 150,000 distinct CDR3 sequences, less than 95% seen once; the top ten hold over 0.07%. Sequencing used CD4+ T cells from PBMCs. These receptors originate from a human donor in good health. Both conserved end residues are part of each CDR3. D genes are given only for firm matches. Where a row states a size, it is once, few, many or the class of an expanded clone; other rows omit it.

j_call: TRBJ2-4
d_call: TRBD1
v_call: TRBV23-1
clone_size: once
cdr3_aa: CASSHPGTELVAKNIQYF
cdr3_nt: TGCGCCAGCAGTCACCCAGGGACAGAGCTAGTAGCCAAAAACATTCAGTACTTC

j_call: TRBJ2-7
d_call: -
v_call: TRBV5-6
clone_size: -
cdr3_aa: CASREQGSSYEQYF
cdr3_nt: TGTGCCAGCAGGGAACAGGGTTCATCCTACGAGCAGTACTTC

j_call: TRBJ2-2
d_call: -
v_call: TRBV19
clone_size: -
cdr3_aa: CASSIRVERRRTGELFF
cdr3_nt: TGTGCCAGTAGTATTCGGGTGGAACGCCGCAGGACCGGGGAGCTGTTTTTT

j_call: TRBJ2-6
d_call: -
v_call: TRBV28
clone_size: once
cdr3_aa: CASDSRGPGANVLTF
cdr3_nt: TGTGCCAGCGATTCACGGGGACCTGGGGCCAACGTCCTGACTTTC

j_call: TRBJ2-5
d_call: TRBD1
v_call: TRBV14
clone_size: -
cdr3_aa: CASSQLMDRSQETQYF
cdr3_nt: TGTGCCAGCAGCCAGCTAATGGACAGGTCGCAAGAGACCCAGTACTTC

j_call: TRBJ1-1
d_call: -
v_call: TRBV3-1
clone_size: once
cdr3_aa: CASSRGGQNTEAFF
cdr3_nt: TGTGCCAGCAGCCGGGGCGGACAGAACACTGAAGCTTTCTTT

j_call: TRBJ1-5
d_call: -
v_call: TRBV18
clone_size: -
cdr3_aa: CASSSGQNQPQHF
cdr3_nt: TGTGCCAGCTCATCAGGACAGAATCAGCCCCAGCATTTT

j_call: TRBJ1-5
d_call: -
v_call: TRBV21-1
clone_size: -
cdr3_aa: CASSKRHGTGLGRSGNQPQHF
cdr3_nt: TGTGCCAGCAGCAAGCGCCACGGGACAGGGTTAGGACGGTCGGGCAATCAGCCCCAGCATTTT

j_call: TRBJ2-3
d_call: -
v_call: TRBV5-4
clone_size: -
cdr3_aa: CASSPQETDTQYF
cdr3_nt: TGTGCCAGCAGCCCCCAAGAGACAGATACGCAGTATTTT

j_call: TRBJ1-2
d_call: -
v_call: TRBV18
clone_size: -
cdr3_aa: CASSPEVQGGGYTF
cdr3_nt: TGTGCCAGCTCACCGGAGGTACAGGGAGGAGGCTACACCTTC

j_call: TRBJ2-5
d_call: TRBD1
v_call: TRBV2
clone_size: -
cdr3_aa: CASSEGGWETQYF
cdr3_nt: TGTGCCAGCAGCGAAGGGGGCTGGGAGACCCAGTACTTC

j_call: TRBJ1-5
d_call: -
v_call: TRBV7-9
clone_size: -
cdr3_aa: CASSLGRGAPQHF
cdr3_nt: TGTGCCAGCAGCTTAGGTAGGGGCGCGCCCCAGCATTTT

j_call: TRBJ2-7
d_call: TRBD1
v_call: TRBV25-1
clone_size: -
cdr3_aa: CASSGWTGYYEQYF
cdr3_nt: TGTGCCAGCAGTGGCTGGACAGGATACTACGAGCAGTACTTC

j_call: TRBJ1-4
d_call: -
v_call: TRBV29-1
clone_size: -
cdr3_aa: CSAPGHPNEKLFF
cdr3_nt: TGCAGCGCCCCAGGACACCCGAATGAAAAACTGTTTTTT

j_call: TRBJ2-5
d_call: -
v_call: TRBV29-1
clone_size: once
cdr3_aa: CSVEGVQETQYF
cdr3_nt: TGCAGCGTTGAGGGGGTTCAAGAGACCCAGTACTTC

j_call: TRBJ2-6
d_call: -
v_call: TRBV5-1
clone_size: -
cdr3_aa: CASSDSASGANVLTF
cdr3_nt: TGCGCCAGCAGCGATTCAGCCTCTGGGGCCAACGTCCTGACTTTC

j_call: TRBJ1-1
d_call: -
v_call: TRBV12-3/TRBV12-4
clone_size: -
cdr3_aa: CASSQDLNTEAFF
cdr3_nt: TGTGCCAGCAGTCAGGATCTGAACACTGAAGCTTTCTTT

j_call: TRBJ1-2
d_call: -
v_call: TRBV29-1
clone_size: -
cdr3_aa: CSVETEQGFSYGYTF
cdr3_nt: TGCAGCGTTGAAACAGAGCAGGGTTTCAGCTATGGCTACACCTTC

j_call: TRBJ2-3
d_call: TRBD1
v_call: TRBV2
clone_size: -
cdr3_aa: CASDREITDTQYF
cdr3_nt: TGTGCCAGCGACAGGGAGATCACAGATACGCAGTATTTT

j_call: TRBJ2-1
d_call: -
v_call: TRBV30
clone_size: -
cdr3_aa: CAWRGFHNEQFF
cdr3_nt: TGTGCCTGGAGAGGGTTCCATAATGAGCAGTTCTTC

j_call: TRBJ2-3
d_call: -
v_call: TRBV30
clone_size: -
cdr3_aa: CAWYGGWATDTQYF
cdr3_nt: TGTGCCTGGTACGGTGGGTGGGCCACAGATACGCAGTATTTT

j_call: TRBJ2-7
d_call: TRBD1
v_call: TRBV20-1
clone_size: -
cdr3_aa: CSAPARDRYVSYEQYF
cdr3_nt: TGCAGTGCCCCGGCGAGGGACAGGTACGTCTCCTACGAGCAGTACTTC

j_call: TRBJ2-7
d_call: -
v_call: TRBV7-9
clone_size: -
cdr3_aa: CASRPYEQYF
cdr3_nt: TGTGCCAGCCGTCCCTACGAGCAGTACTTC

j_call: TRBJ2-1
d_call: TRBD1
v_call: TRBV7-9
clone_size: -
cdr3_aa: CASSIGQGQFF
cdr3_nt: TGTGCCAGCAGCATCGGACAGGGGCAGTTCTTC

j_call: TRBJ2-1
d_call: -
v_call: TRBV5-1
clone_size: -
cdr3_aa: CASSLAAGIYNEQFF
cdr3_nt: TGCGCCAGCAGCTTGGCTGCGGGTATCTACAATGAGCAGTTCTTC